This T cell receptor (beta chain) was found in a study of regulatory T cells in long-lasting Graves disease. Study-wide points: TRBV28, TRBJ1-2 and TRBJ2-5 were favored in persistent disease.

The time point is: persistent/refractory GD, antithyroid drugs over 5 years with positive TRAb. RNA extracted from PBMCs served as the sequencing template. Under American Thyroid Association guidelines, Graves' disease was diagnosed. Sequencing libraries for TCR beta were prepared with iRepertoire HTBI primers and Arm-PCR of CDR3 regions. TCRdb processed the multiplex PCR reads anew with MiXCR; each CDR3 protein has one entry. The profile shows 650,000 to 850,000 distinct CDR3 sequences, 25% to 35% of them singletons. CDR1 and CDR2 from the germline V gene are SGHAT and FQNNGV. V was trimmed by 0 bases and J by 5 bases, leaving 4 bases between them. The CDR3 has 12 amino acids. In its sample, this clonotype was seen many times. Its antigen is currently unknown.

The sequence was collected from a female donor with Graves disease. Specimen: peripheral blood mononuclear cells (PBMCs), collected when the disease was refractory, from a patient treated with antithyroid drugs. The J gene is TRBJ2-5, the V gene TRBV11-2; D unresolved. CDR3 nucleotide sequence: TGTGCCAGCAGCTTAGACGACGAGACCCAGTACTTC. This translates into CASSLDDETQYF. Supplemented by reference TRBV11-2 and TRBJ2-5, the full variable domain reads EAGVAQSPRYKIIEKRQSVAFWCNPISGHATLYWYQQILGQGPKLLIQFQNNGVVDDSQLPKDRFSAERLKGVDSTLKIQPAKLEDSAVYLCASSLDDETQYFGPGTRLLVL.